Described below is a single T cell receptor beta chain sequence and its context. This clone is a singleton in its sample. No antigen is known for it. Base qualities are not provided; no much larger clone lies one nucleotide away. This entry comes from a study of T cell changes during pregnancy in multiple sclerosis (dated by TCRdb to between 2018 and 2021). About the investigation overall: The study examined how the T cell repertoire changed over the course of pregnancy in women with multiple sclerosis.

The library was generated by the immunoSEQ multiplex PCR assay. TCRdb re-hosts the immuneACCESS table, in-frame sequences only. Its copies lack some clones; in the studies checked, an unresolved V gene accounts for under half of them, and the cause for the rest is not known. This sample lists around 40,000 clones; about 91% were detected once. The biggest ten clones account for roughly 0.5% of the sample. This material consisted of CD4+ T cells from peripheral blood mononuclear cells, taken in the second trimester of pregnancy. The clonotype comes from a female donor in good health, enrolled as a control in a pregnancy study.

The nucleotide sequence is TGTGCCAGCAGCCTCCTACTGAACAATGAGCAGTTCTTC. It translates to CASSLLLNNEQFF. Recombination connected TRBV7-2 to TRBJ2-1; there is no confident call for the D gene. Looking up the germline V gene yields CDR1 SGHTA and CDR2 FQGNSA. Counted from cysteine to phenylalanine, this CDR3 has 13 amino acids. Just the 39-base CDR3 DNA is kept, in frame starting at base 1. Cut back by 5 bases and 5 bases, the V and J ends lie 10 bases apart. With the rest looked up from the reference TRBV7-2 and TRBJ2-1 genes rather than sequenced, the full variable domain is GAGVSQSPSNKVTEKGKDVELRCDPISGHTALYWYRQSLGQGLEFLIYFQGNSAPDKSGLPSDRFSAERTGGSVSTLTIQRTQQEDSAVYLCASSLLLNNEQFFGPGTRLTVL.